The rows below give T cell receptor beta chains drawn from one sample of a study of Ad26.COV2.S vaccination and SARS-CoV-2 variants. Clones were read by immunoSEQ multiplex PCR, and TCRdb kept only the in-frame ones, dropping some. Of roughly 420,000 clones in the sample, approximately 90% are singletons; the top ten hold about 3.6%. Here the sequenced sample was peripheral blood, taken in a trial of Ad26.COV2.S vaccine versus placebo. All receptors come from a person between 18 and 59 years old who received the Ad26.COV2.S COVID-19 vaccine or a placebo. The CDR3 runs from the conserved cysteine through the conserved F or W. D genes are given only for firm matches. Clone size is given for some rows only: seen once, a few or many times, or a class if the clone is expanded.

d_call | clone_size | j_call | v_call | cdr3_nt | cdr3_aa
TRBD1 | once | TRBJ2-5 | TRBV27 | TGTGCCAGCAGTTGGGGACAGGGGGCGGAGACCCAGTACTTC | CASSWGQGAETQYF
. | . | TRBJ2-7 | TRBV18 | TGTGCCAGCTCACCAGATCGAGGGACCTACGAGCAGTACTTC | CASSPDRGTYEQYF
TRBD1 | . | TRBJ1-2 | TRBV27 | TGTGCCAGCAGTTTATCGGGGACAGGGTGGGAGGGCTACACCTTC | CASSLSGTGWEGYTF
. | . | TRBJ2-7 | TRBV5-5 | TGTGCCAGCAGCTTTTTAGGGGGCGAGCAGTACTTC | CASSFLGGEQYF
. | . | TRBJ1-5 | TRBV11-2 | TGTGCCAGCAGCCAAGGGGGGGGGCAAGGCAATCAGCCCCAGCATTTT | CASSQGGGQGNQPQHF
. | . | TRBJ1-2 | TRBV25-1 | TGTGCCAGCGACCCGGGGCTAGGCTATGGCTACACCTTC | CASDPGLGYGYTF
. | . | TRBJ1-2 | TRBV6-2/TRBV6-3 | TGTGCCAGCAGTTACGGGGAAATCTATGGCTACACCTTC | CASSYGEIYGYTF
. | . | TRBJ2-2 | TRBV7-8 | TGTGCCAGCAGCTTACTCGCACGGAACACCGGGGAGCTGTTTTTT | CASSLLARNTGELFF
. | . | TRBJ1-5 | TRBV5-1 | TGCGCCAGCAGCTTGAGTTCGTCCGATCAGCCCCAGCATTTT | CASSLSSSDQPQHF
. | . | TRBJ1-2 | TRBV28 | TGTGCCAGCAGTTTAACCTTTCTGACAGGTTCTTACACCTTC | CASSLTFLTGSYTF
TRBD1 | few | TRBJ1-6 | TRBV6-6 | TGTGCCAGCAGTCGACAGGGAGAGTTCTATAGTTCACCCCTCCACTTT | CASSRQGEFYSSPLHF
. | . | TRBJ1-1 | TRBV29-1 | TGCAGCGTTGAAGATTTAGGGGGGGTTAACACTGAAGCTTTCTTT | CSVEDLGGVNTEAFF
. | once | TRBJ1-2 | TRBV4-1 | TGCGCCAGCAGCCAAGCCGGGGGCGACCATGGCTACACCTTC | CASSQAGGDHGYTF
TRBD1 | . | TRBJ2-1 | TRBV9 | TGTGCCAGCAGCGCCTTCTTGCAGGGGGCGGGTGAGCAGTTCTTC | CASSAFLQGAGEQFF
. | . | TRBJ1-5 | TRBV30 | TGTGCCTGGAGGGGGGCCGGCGGCAATCAGCCCCAGCATTTT | CAWRGAGGNQPQHF
TRBD1 | once | TRBJ2-1 | TRBV27 | TGTGCCAGCAGTCCGAGACAGGGAACCTACAATGAGCAGTTCTTC | CASSPRQGTYNEQFF
. | . | TRBJ2-7 | TRBV29-1 | TGCAGCGTTGAAACGGTCAGGCACGAGCAGTACTTC | CSVETVRHEQYF
TRBD1 | . | TRBJ1-5 | TRBV2 | TGTGCCAGCAGTCCCGGGACAGATAGCAATCAGCCCCAGCATTTT | CASSPGTDSNQPQHF
TRBD1 | once | TRBJ2-7 | TRBV5-1 | TGCGCCAGCAGCTTGGGGGGATCACAGGGGTGGGCCTCCTACGAGCAGTACTTC | CASSLGGSQGWASYEQYF
TRBD2 | . | TRBJ2-7 | TRBV5-4 | TGTGCCAGCAGAGGGAGCGGGGGCTCCTACGAGCAGTACTTC | CASRGSGGSYEQYF
. | . | TRBJ2-3 | TRBV6-1 | TGTGCCAGCAGTGAATTTAGGTTCACAGATACGCAGTATTTT | CASSEFRFTDTQYF
TRBD1 | . | TRBJ1-1 | TRBV7-9 | TGTGCCAGCAGCCGGGGACAGGGGGCGGCGGGAACTGAAGCTTTCTTT | CASSRGQGAAGTEAFF
. | . | TRBJ2-7 | TRBV29-1 | TGCAGCGTTAGAGCATCCTGGGGGTCCTACGAGCAGTACTTC | CSVRASWGSYEQYF
. | . | TRBJ1-3 | TRBV11-3 | TGTGCCAGCAGCCTCACAGGGTCTGGAAACACCATATATTTT | CASSLTGSGNTIYF
. | . | TRBJ1-5 | TRBV4-1 | TGCGCCAGCAGCCAGAGATGGGATAGCAATCAGCCCCAGCATTTT | CASSQRWDSNQPQHF
. | . | TRBJ2-3 | TRBV5-1 | TGCGCCAGCAGCGTGGACCCTTCCAATACGCAGTATTTT | CASSVDPSNTQYF
. | . | TRBJ2-2 | TRBV11-3 | TGTGCCAGCAGCTTAGATGGCACCCGTGGGGAGCTGTTTTTT | CASSLDGTRGELFF
. | . | TRBJ2-3 | TRBV3-1/TRBV3-2 | TGTGCCAGCAGAGGGAACACAGATACGCAGTATTTT | CASRGNTDTQYF
. | . | TRBJ2-1 | TRBV4-3 | TGCGCCAGCAGCCAAGATAGGAGCGTCAATGAGCAGTTCTTC | CASSQDRSVNEQFF
. | . | TRBJ2-7 | TRBV12-3/TRBV12-4 | TGTGCCAGCATGAGCACAGGGACGTTAATCTACTTC | CASMSTGTLIYF
. | . | TRBJ2-7 | TRBV5-1 | TGCGCCAGCAGCCGGGCGGCCGAAACCTACGAGCAGTACTTC | CASSRAAETYEQYF
. | . | TRBJ1-1 | TRBV4-1 | TGCGCCAGCAGAGAGGACACTGAAGCTTTCTTT | CASREDTEAFF
TRBD2 | . | TRBJ2-1 | TRBV4-2 | TGTGCCAGCAGCCGTTTAGCGGGGAAGGATGAGCAGTTCTTC | CASSRLAGKDEQFF
. | . | TRBJ1-2 | TRBV5-4 | TGTGCCAGCAGTCCCACACAAATGGTCTATGGCTACACCTTC | CASSPTQMVYGYTF